A single sample is the source of the 32 T cell receptor beta chains below, sequenced in a study of T cell repertoires in cytomegalovirus infection. What these receptors recognize is not known. TCRdb independently ran MiXCR on the reads; one entry per CDR3 protein. Of tens of thousands of distinct CDR3 sequences in the sample, around a fifth are singletons; the top ten hold around 77%. This specimen was CD8+ T cells from cultured PBMCs, taken from culture after CMV antigen stimulation. The origin of the receptors is a human donor in good health (CMV status not recorded). Some clones in this sample may be carry-over from other donors' samples.

This chain uses TRBV27 with TRBJ1-5; D not certain. CDR3 length: 13 amino acids. Germline V gives CDR1 MNHEY, CDR2 SMNVEV (reference sequence). The ends were cut back, 4 bases at V and 4 bases at J, with 8 bases in the middle. The CDR3 bases are TGTGCCAGCAGTTGGACGGTAAATCAGCCCCAGCATTTT. Encoded protein: CASSWTVNQPQHF.

This clonotype was found a few times. The J gene is TRBJ1-2, the V gene TRBV7-2; possibly TRBD1 for D (6 bases). Germline V gene data show CDR1 as SGHTA and CDR2 as FQGNSA. The V end lost 4 bases, the J end lost 3 bases, and 24 bases lay between the germline ends. The CDR3 has 18 residues. CDR3 coding DNA: TGTGCCAGCAGCTCGGGGGACACCAGCGATCGGGATGACTATGGCTACACCTTC. It yields the protein CASSSGDTSDRDDYGYTF.

The chain is built from TRBV28 and TRBJ1-3; TRBD1 might be the D (5 bases). Germline values: CDR1 MDHEN, CDR2 SYDVKM. The CDR3 has 14 amino acids. V lost 6 bases and J lost 1, with 10 bases in between. CDR3 sequence reads: CASRAGHSGNTIYF. CDR3 sequence (DNA): TGTGCCAGCAGGGCAGGGCATTCTGGAAACACCATATATTTT.

This chain connects TRBV6-5 to TRBJ1-6; a weak D match, TRBD1 (6 bases). Germline assignment: CDR1 MNHEY and CDR2 SVGAGI. V dropped 2 bases and J dropped 7 bases, with 15 bases sitting between them. The CDR3 contains 16 residues. Here the CDR3 DNA reads TGTGCCAGCAGTTACGCATATAGGGGGGAGAATTCACCCCTCCACTTT. This gives the protein CASSYAYRGENSPLHF.

There are a few counts of this clonotype. V is TRBV7-9 and J is TRBJ2-3, with 8 nucleotides matching TRBD2. CDR1 is SEHNR, CDR2 FQNEAQ, per germline (reference sequence). This CDR3 has 16 amino acids. V shed 5 bases and J 0 bases; nucleotides not matched to a gene: 7. The CDR3 nucleotides are TGTGCCAGCAGCCCGCCGGGGGGGTCTAGCACAGATACGCAGTATTTT. Translated, it gives CASSPPGGSSTDTQYF.

This clonotype was seen more than once but under ten times. V is TRBV5-6 and J is TRBJ2-3; D remains ambiguous. This CDR3 spans 14 amino acids. V was shortened by 3 bases and J by 0 bases, with 8 bases between the two germline ends. Germline lookup yields CDR1 SGHDT and CDR2 YYEEEE. The CDR3 region is CASSWSSSTDTQYF. The DNA for the CDR3 is TGTGCCAGCAGCTGGAGTTCTAGCACAGATACGCAGTATTTT.

This clonotype was picked up a small number of times. The chain couples TRBV6-5 to TRBJ2-5; TRBD2 matches at 7 bases. Germline CDR1 MNHEY, CDR2 SVGAGI. This CDR3 has 16 residues. V lost 0 bases, J lost 2 bases, and 6 bases stayed unmatched. CDR3 amino acids: CASSYSRTSYQETQYF. CDR3 nucleotides: TGTGCCAGCAGTTACTCGCGGACTAGTTATCAAGAGACCCAGTACTTC.

For this clonotype: An end of the junction differs from the germline gene, which may be a read error. V and J are TRBV7-8 and TRBJ1-1; D is undetermined. The CDR3 runs 14 residues. CDR1 is SGHVS and CDR2 is FQNEAQ in the germline V gene. CDR3 DNA sequence: TGTGCCAGCAGTTTAGGCGGCCAGAGCACTGAAGCTTTCTTT. Residues: CASSLGGQSTEAFF.

This clonotype was counted between two and nine times. The V and J genes are TRBV11-2 and TRBJ2-5; possible D gene TRBD1, 5 bases. CDR1 SGHAT and CDR2 FQNNGV come from the germline V gene. The CDR3 contains 16 residues. V shed 1 base and J shed 4 bases, with 16 bases lying between them. The CDR3 sequence is CASSLGGTGGRETQYF. CDR3 in DNA: TGTGCCAGCAGCTTAGGTGGCACAGGTGGTCGAGAGACCCAGTACTTC. The variable domain in full, completed from reference TRBV11-2 and TRBJ2-5, reads EAGVAQSPRYKIIEKRQSVAFWCNPISGHATLYWYQQILGQGPKLLIQFQNNGVVDDSQLPKDRFSAERLKGVDSTLKIQPAKLEDSAVYLCASSLGGTGGRETQYFGPGTRLLVL.

The chain joins TRBV2 to TRBJ1-1; D is uncertain. Trimming shortened V by 0 bases and J by 0 bases, and 8 bases separated the two germline ends. CDR1 is SNHLY and CDR2 is FYNNEI in the germline V gene. The CDR3 sequence is 15 residues long. CDR3 in DNA: TGTGCCAGCAGTGAAGCGACGTATCTGAACACTGAAGCTTTCTTT. Protein sequence: CASSEATYLNTEAFF. The variable domain in full, completed from reference TRBV2 and TRBJ1-1, reads EPEVTQTPSHQVTQMGQEVILRCVPISNHLYFYWYRQILGQKVEFLVSFYNNEISEKSEIFDDQFSVERPDGSNFTLKIRSTKLEDSAMYFCASSEATYLNTEAFFGQGTRLTVV.

This clonotype was observed a handful of times. The chain recombines TRBV7-8 with TRBJ1-2; D ambiguous. From germline, CDR1 is SGHVS and CDR2 FQNEAQ. V lost 6 bases and J 6 bases, leaving 11 bases between the germline ends. The CDR3 has 12 residues. CDR3: CASSRGADGYTF. The DNA of the CDR3 is TGTGCCAGCAGTCGGGGAGCGGATGGCTACACCTTC.

This clonotype was seen more than once but under ten times. The DNA for the CDR3 is TGTGCCAGCAGTCCCATCCGAGCGTCCGAGCAGTACTTC. Its translation is CASSPIRASEQYF. The chain combines TRBV27 with TRBJ2-7; D ambiguous. Trimming removed 5 bases at V and 6 bases at J, with 14 bases between. Germline CDR1 and CDR2: MNHEY and SMNVEV (reference sequence). This CDR3 region has 13 residues.

This clonotype has a handful of counts. This chain links TRBV12-3 or TRBV12-4 with TRBJ1-5, with D hard to call. The germline V and J ends were trimmed by 5 bases and 6 bases, with 14 bases remaining between them. The CDR3 runs 14 residues. CDR3: CASSPVGSGQPQHF. Here the CDR3 DNA reads TGTGCCAGCAGTCCGGTGGGTTCGGGTCAGCCCCAGCATTTT.

This clonotype was seen more than once but under ten times. This rearrangement joins TRBV6-6 to TRBJ2-2, with TRBD2 as a possible D gene (6 bases). V gave up 7 bases and J gave up 8 bases, with 17 bases separating them. Germline assignment: CDR1 MNHNY and CDR2 SVGAGI (reference sequence). This CDR3 region has 14 residues. The CDR3 loop reads CASTIGGSSGELFF. The DNA for the CDR3 is TGTGCCAGCACAATCGGGGGATCATCTGGGGAGCTGTTTTTT.

The V gene is TRBV6-2 or TRBV6-3, the J gene TRBJ2-7; maybe TRBD1 (5 bases). Germline CDR1 and CDR2: MNHEY and SVGEGT. The CDR3 loop spans 14 amino acids. The V end was cut by 0 bases, the J end by 3 bases, with 9 bases between. CDR3 residues: CASSYSQGSYEQYF. CDR3 DNA: TGTGCCAGCAGTTACTCCCAGGGAAGCTACGAGCAGTACTTC.

This clonotype was detected only once. The junction does not match germline at one end; this may be a read error. This sequence joins TRBV6-2 or TRBV6-3 and TRBJ2-7; D is uncertain. From germline, CDR1 is MNHEY and CDR2 SVGEGT. The CDR3 extends over 15 amino acids. CDR3 amino acids: CARSYSADTAREQYF. The CDR3 DNA sequence: TGTGCCCGCAGTTACTCCGCAGACACGGCCCGGGAGCAGTACTTC.

The chain joins TRBV10-3 to TRBJ2-1, with D perhaps matching TRBD2 (5 bases). Trimming took 4 bases from V and 0 from J, leaving 16 bases between them. CDR1 ENHRY and CDR2 SYGVKD come from the germline V gene. CDR3 length: 17 residues. The CDR3 DNA reads as TGTGCCATCAGTGTGGACCCCTTCGCGGGCTCCTACAATGAGCAGTTCTTC. This encodes CAISVDPFAGSYNEQFF.

The chain carries TRBV11-2 and TRBJ1-2, with a tentative D call TRBD1 (6 bases). Germline V lookup: CDR1 SGHAT, CDR2 FQNNGV. With 8 bases removed from V and 8 bases from J, the gap between germline ends came to 12 bases. The CDR3 length is 11 residues. The CDR3 protein is CASGQGRGYTF. CDR3 DNA sequence: TGTGCCAGCGGTCAGGGGAGAGGCTACACCTTC.

The chain has TRBV14 and TRBJ1-1; 8 bases line up with TRBD1. The V gene's germline CDR1 is SGHDN and CDR2 FVKESK. J gave up 4 bases and V 2 bases, and 6 bases lay outside the gene matches. This CDR3 has 15 residues. The CDR3 DNA follows: TGTGCCAGCAGCCAATTCCAGGGGGCAGGCACTGAAGCTTTCTTT. This translates into CASSQFQGAGTEAFF.

The chain combines TRBV10-3 with TRBJ1-2; 7 bases are a match to TRBD1. The CDR3 loop spans 15 amino acids. From germline, CDR1 is ENHRY and CDR2 SYGVKD. The trim removed 2 bases at V and 3 bases at J, leaving 6 bases unmatched. CDR3 loop: CAISEGTDAYYGYTF. The CDR3 DNA reads as TGTGCCATCAGTGAGGGGACAGACGCGTACTATGGCTACACCTTC.

The V call is TRBV5-6, the J call TRBJ1-4; D uncertain. CDR1 is SGHDT and CDR2 is YYEEEE in the germline V gene. CDR3 length equals 14 residues. Trimming left V 3 bases short and J 3 bases short, with 9 bases between. The CDR3 DNA follows: TGTGCCAGCAGCTCCGATACGGCTAATGAAAAACTGTTTTTT. Residues: CASSSDTANEKLFF.

The rearrangement uses TRBV7-2 and TRBJ2-7, with D possibly matching TRBD2 (7 bases). The germline gives CDR1 SGHTA, CDR2 FQGNSA. V gave up 1 base and J gave up 3 bases, with 13 bases separating them. This CDR3 has 15 amino acids. Here the CDR3 reads CASSLGGGGGYEQYF. CDR3 sequence (DNA): TGTGCCAGCAGCTTAGGAGGGGGGGGAGGCTACGAGCAGTACTTC.

The gene calls are TRBV25-1 and TRBJ1-2, with 9 bases lining up with TRBD1. The CDR3 loop spans 16 amino acids. J was trimmed by 4 bases and V by 8 bases; bases with no gene match: 14. Germline CDR1 reads MGHDK; CDR2 reads SYGVNS. This chain's CDR3 is CASRGQGIPLGYGYTF. The CDR3 DNA reads as TGTGCCAGCCGCGGACAGGGGATCCCTCTTGGCTATGGCTACACCTTC.

The J gene is TRBJ1-3, the V gene TRBV12-3 or TRBV12-4; 10 positions match TRBD1. V lost 8 bases to trimming and J lost 8 bases; unmatched junction nucleotides: 3. CDR3 length equals 12 residues. CDR3 sequence: CASGTGAHTIYF. In DNA, the CDR3 is TGTGCCAGCGGGACAGGGGCTCACACCATATATTTT.

This clonotype occurred a few times. The rearrangement uses TRBV12-3 or TRBV12-4 and TRBJ1-1, with 8 bases identical to TRBD1. The CDR3 extends over 15 amino acids. With V trimmed by 0 bases and J by 5 bases, 5 bases remained unmatched. CDR3 DNA: TGTGCCAGCAGTTTAGCGAACAGGGGGGGTACTGAAGCTTTCTTT. Protein: CASSLANRGGTEAFF.

This clonotype has more than one count but fewer than ten. The V gene is TRBV7-2, the J gene TRBJ2-1; TRBD1 is a possible D gene (6 bases). Germline lookup yields CDR1 SGHTA and CDR2 FQGNSA. This CDR3 has 16 amino acids. Trimming shortened V by 1 base and J by 5 bases, and 15 bases separated the two germline ends. The CDR3 here is CASSLEFRGVNNEQFF. The DNA of the CDR3 is TGTGCCAGCAGCTTAGAGTTCAGGGGCGTAAACAATGAGCAGTTCTTC.

The gene calls are TRBV11-2 and TRBJ2-1; D is possibly TRBD1 (5 bases). This CDR3 has 16 amino acids. V lost 5 bases, J lost 0 bases, and 14 bases lay in between. CDR1 is SGHAT and CDR2 is FQNNGV in the germline V gene. CDR3: CASSSLQGSSYNEQFF. CDR3 nucleotide sequence: TGTGCCAGCAGCAGTCTGCAGGGTAGCTCCTACAATGAGCAGTTCTTC.

This clonotype was counted at least ten times. The V call is TRBV4-3, the J call TRBJ2-1; no reliable D call. Deletions cut 4 bases from V and 10 bases from J, with 17 bases between. The CDR3 runs to 14 residues. From germline, CDR1 is LGHNA and CDR2 YSLEER. This chain's CDR3 is CASSLRLTGPEQFF. The CDR3 region has the DNA TGCGCCAGCAGCCTGAGACTCACGGGCCCGGAGCAGTTCTTC.

The chain has TRBV7-6 and TRBJ2-3, with D possibly being TRBD2 (5 bases). CDR1 is SGHVS and CDR2 is FNYEAQ in the germline V gene. This CDR3 region has 13 residues. Deletions cut 1 base from V and 4 bases from J, with 6 bases between. The CDR3 loop reads CASSLGGSDTQYF. The CDR3, as DNA: TGTGCCAGCAGCTTAGGAGGGTCAGATACGCAGTATTTT.

This clonotype has only a few counts. The chain joins TRBV7-8 to TRBJ1-5; TRBD1 is a possible D gene (5 bases). V was clipped by 5 bases and J by 3 bases, with 8 bases between them. The CDR3 covers 13 residues. Germline CDR1 and CDR2: SGHVS and FQNEAQ. In DNA, the CDR3 is TGTGCCAGCAGCCGACAGCTCAATCAGCCCCAGCATTTT. It specifies CASSRQLNQPQHF.

The chain recombines TRBV6-5 with TRBJ2-7, with a weak D call TRBD2 (6 bases). Germline V gene data show CDR1 as MNHEY and CDR2 as SVGAGI. Trimming took 7 bases from V and 6 from J, leaving 22 bases between them. The length of the CDR3 is 15 residues. The CDR3 DNA sequence: TGTGCCAGCACCACCACCGGGACCCGCGGGGTCGAGCAGTACTTC. Translated: CASTTTGTRGVEQYF.

V is TRBV15 and J is TRBJ1-1; 8 bases agree with TRBD1. Germline lookup yields CDR1 LNHNV and CDR2 YYDKDF (reference sequence). The V segment lost 4 bases and the J segment 1 base; nucleotides outside the gene matches: 5. This CDR3 region has 15 residues. The CDR3 is CATSKDRVPNTEAFF. DNA for the CDR3: TGTGCCACCAGCAAGGACAGGGTTCCGAACACTGAAGCTTTCTTT.